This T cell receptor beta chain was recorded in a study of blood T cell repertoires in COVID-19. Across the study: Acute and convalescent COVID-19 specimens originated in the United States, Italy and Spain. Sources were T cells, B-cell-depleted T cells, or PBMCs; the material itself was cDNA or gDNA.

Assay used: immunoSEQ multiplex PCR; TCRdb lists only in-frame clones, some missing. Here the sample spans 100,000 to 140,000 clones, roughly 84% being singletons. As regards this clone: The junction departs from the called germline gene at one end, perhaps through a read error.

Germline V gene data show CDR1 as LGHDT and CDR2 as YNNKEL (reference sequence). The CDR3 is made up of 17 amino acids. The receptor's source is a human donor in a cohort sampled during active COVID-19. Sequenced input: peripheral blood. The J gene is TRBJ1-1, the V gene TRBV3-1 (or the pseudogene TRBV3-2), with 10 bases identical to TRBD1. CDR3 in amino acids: CASSQEDRQGANAEAFF. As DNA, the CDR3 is TGTGCCAGCAGCCAAGAAGATCGACAGGGGGCGAACGCTGAAGCTTTCTTT.